The source of this TCR beta chain is a study of Graves' ophthalmopathy and Graves' hyperthyroidism. Investigators amplified TCR beta CDR3 regions from RNA transcripts. Scientists carried out first-round RT-PCR using HTBI primers and then a second-round multiplex PCR. TCRdb called the multiplex PCR reads again in MiXCR, with one record for every CDR3 protein. The sample yields around 1,200,000 distinct CDR3 sequences, roughly 35% seen once. This clonotype was found many times. What it recognizes is unknown. Germline CDR1 and CDR2: SGHTA and FQGNSA. The CDR3 contains 14 residues. With 5 bases removed from V and 6 bases from J, the gap between germline ends came to 16 bases. Whole-study findings and limits: The authors also found most expanded thyroid clonotypes above 0.001 frequency in blood.

Hyperthyroidism patients, all newly diagnosed, had under 2 months' duration and ages of 18 to 65. The sample taken for sequencing was peripheral blood or thyroid tissue (not recorded which). V and J are TRBV7-2 and TRBJ1-1; D remains unclear. The TCR originated in an adult man with Graves' hyperthyroidism. The CDR3 DNA is TGTGCCAGCAGCCCTTTGGGGAGTCGCTCTGAAGCTTTCTTT. It translates to CASSPLGSRSEAFF.